One sample yielded the 27 T cell receptor beta chains listed below, sequenced in a study of blood T cell repertoires in COVID-19. Assay used: immunoSEQ multiplex PCR; TCRdb lists only in-frame clones, some missing. The data contain tens of thousands of clones, 79% of them singletons. Material: peripheral blood. The receptors were gathered from a man between 60 and 75 years old with active or convalescent COVID-19.

J is TRBJ1-4 and V is TRBV24-1, with D unresolved. Deletions cut 3 bases from V and 8 bases from J, with 21 bases between. The germline V gene encodes CDR1 KGHDR and CDR2 SFDVKD. The CDR3 is 17 residues long. The CDR3 loop reads CATSDTLGRKSLEKLFF. The CDR3 DNA follows: TGTGCCACCAGTGATACCCTGGGGAGGAAGTCTCTGGAAAAACTGTTTTTT.

J is TRBJ2-1 and V is TRBV9; a weak D match, TRBD2 (6 bases). Trimming removed 0 bases from V and 0 bases from J, with 10 bases in between. The germline V gene has CDR1 SGDLS and CDR2 YYNGEE. The CDR3 runs to 16 residues. CDR3 sequence (DNA): TGTGCCAGCAGCGTAGATGGACTAAACTCCTACAATGAGCAGTTCTTC. Its protein is CASSVDGLNSYNEQFF.

The chain links TRBV7-8 to TRBJ1-5; 8 positions match TRBD1. The J segment lost 5 bases and the V segment lost 4 bases, leaving 7 bases of the junction unmatched. The CDR3 extends over 15 amino acids. Germline CDR1 and CDR2: SGHVS and FQNEAQ. The CDR3, as DNA: TGTGCCAGCAGCTCCGGACAGGGATGGTATCAGCCCCAGCATTTT. It codes for CASSSGQGWYQPQHF.

This chain's CDR3 is CASSVAGLELFF. CDR3 nucleotide sequence: TGTGCCAGCAGCGTCGCAGGGTTGGAACTGTTTTTT. The rearrangement links TRBV3-1 (or the pseudogene TRBV3-2) to TRBJ1-4; D may be TRBD1 (5 bases). There are 12 residues in the CDR3. CDR1 is LGHDT and CDR2 is YNNKEL in the germline V gene (reference sequence). V lost 5 bases and J 12 bases, leaving 13 bases between the germline ends.

The V and J genes are TRBV7-8 and TRBJ2-1; TRBD1 aligns across 8 bases. The J segment lost 2 bases and the V segment lost 5 bases, leaving 5 bases of the junction unmatched. The CDR3 runs 15 residues. The germline V gene has CDR1 SGHVS and CDR2 FQNEAQ. CDR3 amino acids: CASSLEGQAYNEQFF. DNA for the CDR3: TGTGCCAGCAGCCTGGAGGGACAGGCCTACAATGAGCAGTTCTTC.

The CDR3 region has the DNA TGTGCCAGCAGCCCGGACTGGCAAGAGACCCAGTACTTC. Translation gives CASSPDWQETQYF. The chain joins TRBV7-2 to TRBJ2-5; TRBD2 is a possible D gene (5 bases). CDR1 is SGHTA, CDR2 FQGNSA, per germline. The CDR3 consists of 13 residues. The germline V and J ends were trimmed by 5 bases and 2 bases, with 9 bases remaining between them. Together with reference TRBV7-2 and TRBJ2-5, the CDR3 gives the full variable domain: GAGVSQSPSNKVTEKGKDVELRCDPISGHTALYWYRQSLGQGLEFLIYFQGNSAPDKSGLPSDRFSAERTGGSVSTLTIQRTQQEDSAVYLCASSPDWQETQYFGPGTRLLVL.

The chain has TRBV4-1 and TRBJ1-5, with 12 bases fitting TRBD1. CDR1 is MGHRA, CDR2 YSYEKL, per germline. The CDR3 covers 15 residues. V was clipped by 4 bases and J by 6 bases; unmatched bases: 4. CDR3 sequence (DNA): TGCGCCAGCAGCCGCGGGACAGGGGGCGGTCAGCCCCAGCATTTT. It specifies CASSRGTGGGQPQHF.

V usage is TRBV5-1 and J usage is TRBJ1-4, with 9 bases matching TRBD1. Germline V gene data show CDR1 as SGHRS and CDR2 as YFSETQ. The CDR3 contains 16 residues. Losses at the gene ends were 4 bases for V and 7 bases for J; bases not matched to a gene: 11. The CDR3 is CASSGGQGTDGEKLFF. CDR3 nucleotide sequence: TGCGCCAGCAGCGGAGGACAGGGGACAGATGGTGAAAAACTGTTTTTT.

A few counts support this clone. The chain employs TRBV10-3 and TRBJ2-3, with D maybe TRBD1 (5 bases). The V gene's germline CDR1 is ENHRY and CDR2 SYGVKD. The CDR3 has 15 amino acids. V lost 4 bases to trimming and J lost 4 bases, with 15 bases between them. The CDR3, as DNA: TGTGCCATCAGTGGTCAGGACATAGGGGCAGATACGCAGTATTTT. It encodes CAISGQDIGADTQYF.

This clone was recorded a few times. This rearrangement joins TRBV11-3 to TRBJ2-1; D gene uncertain. The CDR3 runs 15 residues. Germline CDR1 and CDR2: SGHNT and YENEEA. Trimming removed 1 base at V and 0 bases at J, with 7 bases between. CDR3 loop: CASSLVASSYNEQFF. The CDR3 DNA reads as TGTGCCAGCAGCTTAGTGGCCAGCTCCTACAATGAGCAGTTCTTC.

The V gene is TRBV5-6, the J gene TRBJ1-3, with D uncertain. The CDR3 is 13 amino acids. The germline V gene encodes CDR1 SGHDT and CDR2 YYEEEE. Trimming stripped 3 bases from V and 4 bases from J, with 8 bases between. The CDR3: CASSYISGNTIYF. The CDR3 bases are TGTGCCAGCAGCTATATCTCGGGAAACACCATATATTTT.

The chain recombines TRBV5-1 with TRBJ1-3; 7 nucleotides line up with TRBD1. Germline V CDR1 and CDR2: SGHRS, YFSETQ. CDR3 length: 18 residues. The V segment lost 4 bases and the J segment 0 bases; nucleotides outside the gene matches: 13. The CDR3 DNA follows: TGCGCCAGCAGCCGAGTGGGGACAGCAGCCTCCTCTGGAAACACCATATATTTT. Translating gives CASSRVGTAASSGNTIYF.

This clone appeared many times. CDR3 residues: CASTGLGTDTQYF. Here the CDR3 DNA reads TGTGCCAGCACAGGGTTAGGAACAGATACGCAGTATTTT. The chain uses TRBV6-6 and TRBJ2-3; D may be TRBD1 (5 bases). Germline-derived CDR1 and CDR2 are MNHNY and SVGAGI (reference sequence). The CDR3 covers 13 residues. Deletions cut 7 bases from V and 3 bases from J, with 11 bases between.

The chain is built from TRBV27 and TRBJ2-5; TRBD1 might be the D (5 bases). This CDR3 is built from 13 residues. The ends were cut back, 8 bases at V and 2 bases at J, with 12 bases in the middle. Germline V gene data show CDR1 as MNHEY and CDR2 as SMNVEV (reference sequence). CDR3 sequence (DNA): TGTGCCAGCGCCCGACAGCTACAAGAGACCCAGTACTTC. It codes for CASARQLQETQYF.

The V and J genes are TRBV4-1 and TRBJ1-2; D might be TRBD1 (6 bases). Trimming removed 5 bases at V and 6 bases at J, with 13 bases between. The CDR3 runs 13 residues. CDR1 MGHRA and CDR2 YSYEKL come from the germline V gene. The DNA for the CDR3 is TGCGCCAGCAGCAACACAGGGTATGATGGCTACACCTTC. It encodes CASSNTGYDGYTF.

This clone appeared once. This sequence joins TRBV5-4 and TRBJ2-3; 8 bases fit TRBD2. Per germline, CDR1 SGHNT and CDR2 YYREEE (reference sequence). The CDR3 is 16 residues long. V shed 1 base, J shed 4 bases, and the junction held 8 bases outside the gene matches. CDR3 coding DNA: TGTGCCAGCAGCTTGAACAGCGGGGGAGGGTCAGATACGCAGTATTTT. Protein: CASSLNSGGGSDTQYF.

The chain couples TRBV5-4 to TRBJ2-3, with a possible D match to TRBD2 (7 bases). Germline V gene data show CDR1 as SGHNT and CDR2 as YYREEE (reference sequence). Trimming cost V 4 bases and J 2 bases, with 17 bases left between them. The CDR3 runs to 16 residues. CDR3 sequence reads: CASSPKGGGFTDTQYF. The CDR3 DNA is TGTGCCAGCAGCCCGAAAGGCGGGGGCTTCACAGATACGCAGTATTTT.

This CDR3 reads CASSLDRLYGYTF. Here the CDR3 DNA reads TGCGCCAGCAGCTTGGACAGGTTATATGGCTACACCTTC. This sequence joins TRBV5-1 and TRBJ1-2; tentative D call: TRBD1 (5 bases). This CDR3 is 13 amino acids long. Germline CDR1 and CDR2: SGHRS and YFSETQ. V was pared by 0 bases and J by 5 bases, with 8 bases between. Variable domain in full (rest from reference TRBV5-1 and TRBJ1-2): KAGVTQTPRYLIKTRGQQVTLSCSPISGHRSVSWYQQTPGQGLQFLFEYFSETQRNKGNFPGRFSGRQFSNSRSEMNVSTLELGDSALYLCASSLDRLYGYTFGSGTRLTVV.

The CDR3 nucleotides are TGTGCCAGTACCCGGGGACAGGGCAACGGTGGCTACACCTTC. It codes for CASTRGQGNGGYTF. The rearrangement uses TRBV19 and TRBJ1-2; TRBD1 matches at 9 bases. The CDR3 spans 14 residues. The junction had 10 bases not matched to a gene; V was cut back by 7 bases and J by 7 bases. Germline V lookup: CDR1 LNHDA, CDR2 SQIVND (reference sequence).

The chain links TRBV12-3 or TRBV12-4 to TRBJ2-1, with TRBD2 matching 10 bases. V lost 4 bases, J lost 12 bases, and 6 bases stayed unmatched. This CDR3 comprises 13 residues. The CDR3 DNA reads TGTGCCAGCAGTTACCTAGCGGGGGAAACGCAGTTCTTC. Amino acid sequence: CASSYLAGETQFF.

The chain employs TRBV24-1 and TRBJ1-2; 7 bases match TRBD1. Trimming took 8 bases from V and 0 from J; bases not matched to a gene: 8. Germline V gives CDR1 KGHDR, CDR2 SFDVKD. There are 15 residues in the CDR3. DNA for the CDR3: TGTGCCACCAATAGGGGGCTTAGGACTAACTATGGCTACACCTTC. This translates into CATNRGLRTNYGYTF.

This clone appeared a single time. The J gene is TRBJ2-5, the V gene TRBV10-1; 8 bases agree with TRBD2. Unmatched junction bases numbered 15, after V lost 3 bases and J lost 3 bases. The CDR3 runs 18 residues. Looked up from germline, CDR1 is WNHNN and CDR2 is SYGVQD (reference sequence). The CDR3 DNA sequence: TGCGCCAGCAGTGAACGGAGGAGTTCCGGGGGGGCCAAAGAGACCCAGTACTTC. Its protein is CASSERRSSGGAKETQYF.

The rearrangement joins TRBV7-9 to TRBJ1-5; D is ambiguous. Germline V CDR1 and CDR2: SEHNR, FQNEAQ (reference sequence). This CDR3 contains 14 residues. The ends were cut back, 0 bases at V and 3 bases at J, with 6 bases in the middle. The DNA for the CDR3 is TGTGCCAGCAGCTTAGCGGCAGTCAATCAGCCCCAGCATTTT. Translation gives CASSLAAVNQPQHF.

This chain joins TRBV30 and TRBJ1-3, with D possibly TRBD1 on 5 matching bases. The CDR3 is 12 amino acids. Trimming removed 4 bases at V and 4 bases at J, with 8 bases between. Germline-derived CDR1 and CDR2 are GTSNPN and SVGIG (reference sequence). The CDR3 bases are TGTGCCTGGAAGGGGCAAGGAAACACCATATATTTT. This gives the protein CAWKGQGNTIYF.

The chain is built from TRBV10-1 and TRBJ1-2; D is unresolved. Germline-derived CDR1 and CDR2 are WNHNN and SYGVQD (reference sequence). This CDR3 is built from 13 residues. Trimming cost V 0 bases and J 3 bases, with 5 bases left between them. The CDR3 region is CASSESGDYGYTF. The CDR3 bases are TGCGCCAGCAGTGAGTCTGGAGACTATGGCTACACCTTC.

This clone was observed a handful of times. The J gene is TRBJ2-7, the V gene TRBV28, with D hard to call. In germline, CDR1 is MDHEN, CDR2 SYDVKM. The V and J ends lost 5 bases and 3 bases respectively, with 5 bases between them. The CDR3 has 11 amino acids. This chain's CDR3 is CASSQNYEQYF. The CDR3 DNA reads as TGTGCCAGCAGTCAGAACTACGAGCAGTACTTC.

This sequence joins TRBV7-8 and TRBJ1-6; 7 nucleotides agree with TRBD1. The CDR3 runs to 16 residues. Trimming took 5 bases from V and 9 from J; bases not matched to a gene: 13. The germline gives CDR1 SGHVS, CDR2 FQNEAQ. The CDR3 DNA follows: TGTGCCAGCAGCCCTCAGAACAGGGGATGGAGTTCACCCCTCCACTTT. It specifies CASSPQNRGWSSPLHF.